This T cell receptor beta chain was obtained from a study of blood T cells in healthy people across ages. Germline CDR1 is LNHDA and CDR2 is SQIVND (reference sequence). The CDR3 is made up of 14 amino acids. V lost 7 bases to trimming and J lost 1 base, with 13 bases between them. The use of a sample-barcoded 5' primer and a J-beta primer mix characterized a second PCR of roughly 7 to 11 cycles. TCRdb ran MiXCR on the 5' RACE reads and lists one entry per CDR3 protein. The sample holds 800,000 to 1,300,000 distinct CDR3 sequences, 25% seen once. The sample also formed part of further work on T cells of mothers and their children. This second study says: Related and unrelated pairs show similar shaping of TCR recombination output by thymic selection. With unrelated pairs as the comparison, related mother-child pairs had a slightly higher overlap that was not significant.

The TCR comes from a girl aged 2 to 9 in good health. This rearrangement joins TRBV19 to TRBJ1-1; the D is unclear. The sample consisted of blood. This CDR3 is CASMIGNGNTEAFF. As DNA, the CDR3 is TGTGCCAGTATGATAGGGAACGGGAACACTGAAGCTTTCTTT.